This TCR beta chain came from a study of blood T cell repertoires in COVID-19. The repertoire was sequenced with immunoSEQ multiplex PCR; TCRdb's copy has only in-frame clones and lacks some. Of some 430,000 clones listed, 90% are singletons. The CDR3 is 13 residues long. V lost 6 bases and J lost 8; bases outside the gene matches: 7. Per the germline V gene, CDR1 is ENHRY and CDR2 is SYGVKD. V gene TRBV10-3 combines with J gene TRBJ2-1, with TRBD1 matching over 7 bases. The sample taken for sequencing was PBMCs or T cells enriched from blood (not recorded which). The sequence derives from a man younger than 30 who had recovered from COVID-19. The CDR3 DNA reads as TGTGCCATCAGGAGTCAGGGGGTTGATGAGCAGTTCTTC. Amino acid sequence: CAIRSQGVDEQFF.